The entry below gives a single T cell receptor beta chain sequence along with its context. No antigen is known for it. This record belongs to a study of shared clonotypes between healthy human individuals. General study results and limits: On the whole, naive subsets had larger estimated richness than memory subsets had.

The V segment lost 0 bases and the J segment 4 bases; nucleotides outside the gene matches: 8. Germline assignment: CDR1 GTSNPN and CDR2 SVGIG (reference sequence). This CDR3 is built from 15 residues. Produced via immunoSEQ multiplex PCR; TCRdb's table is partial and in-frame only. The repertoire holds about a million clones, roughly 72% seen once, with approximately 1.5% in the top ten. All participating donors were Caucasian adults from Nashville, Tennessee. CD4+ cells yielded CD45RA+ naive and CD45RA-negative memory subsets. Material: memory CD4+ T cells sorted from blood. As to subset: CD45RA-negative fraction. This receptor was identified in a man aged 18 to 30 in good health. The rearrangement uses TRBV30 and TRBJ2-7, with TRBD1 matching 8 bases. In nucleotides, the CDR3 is TGTGCCTGGAGTGTACCGGGACAGGCTCTTTACGAGCAGTACTTC. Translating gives CAWSVPGQALYEQYF. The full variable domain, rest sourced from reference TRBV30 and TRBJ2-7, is SQTIHQWPATLVQPVGSPLSLECTVEGTSNPNLYWYRQAAGRGLQLLFYSVGIGQISSEVPQNLSASRPQDRQFILSSKKLLLSDSGFYLCAWSVPGQALYEQYFGPGTRLTVT.